This T cell receptor beta chain was recorded in a study of T cells in localized non-small cell lung cancer. Concerning this clone: The antigen is unknown.

V lost 5 bases, J lost 7 bases, and 18 bases lay in between. Germline-derived CDR1 and CDR2 are SGHVS and FQNEAQ. The CDR3 is made up of 15 amino acids. TCRdb keeps only in-frame clones here, not all; method: immunoSEQ multiplex PCR. The data hold tens of thousands of clones, with about 85% observed a single time. Notes on the study in general: Appearances in adjacent lung were noted for a median around 55 of the top 100 tumor clones. Blood T cell density predicted longer survival; adjacent-lung clonality, shorter. A single tumor region was sequenced, leaving heterogeneity possible. Highest T cell clonality was seen in uninvolved adjacent lung, surpassing that measured in tumor.

The TCR sequence derives from a woman aged 18 to 55 with stage III lung adenocarcinoma. The sequences come from peripheral blood, collected before any cancer treatment. This chain connects TRBV7-8 to TRBJ1-5; D remains unclear. CDR3 DNA: TGTGCCAGCAGCCCCTCTCGGAGGAGGTGGCAGCCCCAGCATTTT. It encodes CASSPSRRRWQPQHF. The whole variable domain, filled in from reference TRBV7-8 and TRBJ1-5, reads GAGVSQSPRYKVAKRGQDVALRCDPISGHVSLFWYQQALGQGPEFLTYFQNEAQLDKSGLPSDRFFAERPEGSVSTLKIQRTQQEDSAVYLCASSPSRRRWQPQHFGDGTRLSIL.